These 16 T cell receptor beta chains originate from one sample sequenced in a study of prognosis after radiotherapy for stage I lung cancer. Genomic DNA served as the source from which two-round multiplex PCR generated TCR beta CDR3 amplicons. Primers specific to each TRBV and TRBJ gene were used in first-round PCR. TCRdb independently ran MiXCR on the multiplex PCR reads; one entry per CDR3 protein. The top ten clones hold 7.5% of a sample with some 56,000 distinct CDR3 sequences, around 27% of them seen once. This specimen was PBMCs, taken before or after stereotactic body radiation therapy (not recorded which). The receptors stem from a donor of 50 years or more with non-small cell lung cancer.

This clonotype was counted ten times or more. J is TRBJ2-1 and V is TRBV11-3, with D perhaps matching TRBD1 or TRBD2 (5 bases each). The germline V and J ends were trimmed by 5 bases and 8 bases, with 19 bases remaining between them. In germline, CDR1 is SGHNT, CDR2 YENEEA. The CDR3 has 15 amino acids. CDR3 sequence: CASSTSPGPGYEQFF. The CDR3 DNA follows: TGTGCCAGCAGCACGAGTCCGGGACCAGGGTATGAGCAGTTCTTC.

This clonotype has at least ten counts. This rearrangement joins TRBV20-1 to TRBJ2-7, with 9 bases fitting TRBD1. Per germline, CDR1 DFQATT and CDR2 SNEGSKA (reference sequence). CDR3 size: 12 residues. The junction had 3 bases not matched to a gene; V was cut back by 6 bases and J by 3 bases. As DNA, the CDR3 is TGCAGTGCCAAGACAGGGGGCTACGAGCAGTACTTC. Translated: CSAKTGGYEQYF.

This clonotype was found many times. The chain links TRBV6-8 to TRBJ1-2; 12 nucleotides line up with TRBD1. The V gene's germline CDR1 is MNHGY and CDR2 SAAAGT. With 7 bases clipped from V and 6 bases from J, the junction kept 9 bases outside the gene matches. The CDR3 consists of 15 residues. The CDR3 spells CASKPSGTGGNGYTF. CDR3 sequence (DNA): TGTGCCAGCAAACCTTCCGGGACAGGGGGCAATGGCTACACCTTC.

This clonotype was seen ten or more times. The V gene is TRBV19, the J gene TRBJ2-2; D perhaps matches TRBD2 (6 bases). CDR1 and CDR2 (germline): LNHDA, SQIVND (reference sequence). This CDR3 region has 18 residues. Trimming took off 3 bases at V and 6 bases at J, with 23 bases between the two ends. DNA of the CDR3: TGTGCCAGTAGTATCCTCCCCGCGGGGTTGATAGGGTCCGGGGAGCTGTTTTTT. It codes for CASSILPAGLIGSGELFF.

At least ten counts were recorded for this clonotype. The gene calls are TRBV7-9 and TRBJ1-3; perhaps TRBD1 as D (6 bases). The CDR3 covers 13 residues. The V end lost 4 bases, the J end lost 3 bases, and 7 bases lay between the germline ends. In germline, CDR1 is SEHNR, CDR2 FQNEAQ (reference sequence). The DNA for the CDR3 is TGTGCCAGCAGCTCGGACAGTGGAAACACCATATATTTT. It yields the protein CASSSDSGNTIYF.

This clonotype has a count of ten or more. The genes are TRBV19 and TRBJ1-5, with D perhaps matching TRBD1 (6 bases). V lost 8 bases and J lost 2, with 13 bases in between. The germline gives CDR1 LNHDA, CDR2 SQIVND (reference sequence). The CDR3 has 14 residues. The CDR3 loop reads CASSQGIGNQPQHF. The DNA for the CDR3 is TGTGCCAGTTCACAGGGAATCGGCAATCAGCCCCAGCATTTT.

About this clonotype itself: Just one base apart from a much larger clone, this may be a read error. The gene calls are TRBV20-1 and TRBJ2-5; the D is unclear. V gave up 3 bases and J gave up 1 base, with 15 bases separating them. The CDR3 loop spans 15 amino acids. Per the germline V gene, CDR1 is DFQATT and CDR2 is SNEGSKA (reference sequence). The CDR3 is CSARRQPCGQETQYF. The CDR3 nucleotides read TGCAGTGCTAGGAGGCAACCCTGTGGCCAAGAGACCCAGTACTTC.

This clonotype was counted at least ten times. V gene TRBV19 combines with J gene TRBJ1-4; the match to TRBD1 covers 7 bases. The J segment lost 3 bases and the V segment lost 6 bases, leaving 4 bases of the junction unmatched. CDR1 and CDR2 (germline): LNHDA, SQIVND (reference sequence). The CDR3 contains 14 residues. The CDR3 DNA reads as TGTGCCAGTAGAGACAGGGCGGCTAATGAAAAACTGTTTTTT. Encoded protein: CASRDRAANEKLFF. Variable domain in full (rest from reference TRBV19 and TRBJ1-4): DGGITQSPKYLFRKEGQNVTLSCEQNLNHDAMYWYRQDPGQGLRLIYYSQIVNDFQKGDIAEGYSVSREKKESFPLTVTSAQKNPTAFYLCASRDRAANEKLFFGSGTQLSVL.

This clonotype was recorded at least ten times. The DNA for the CDR3 is TGTGCCAGCAGGCCGGGACACCTCGTGGACACTGAAGCTTTCTTT. Amino acids: CASRPGHLVDTEAFF. The chain links TRBV6-1 to TRBJ1-1; D is perhaps TRBD1 (6 bases). Per the germline V gene, CDR1 is MNHNS and CDR2 is SASEGT. Between the trimmed V and J ends, which lost 6 bases and 3 bases, there was a span of 17 bases. The CDR3 loop spans 15 amino acids.

Concerning this clonotype itself: A much larger clonotype is one base distant, so this may be a read error. This chain joins TRBV24-1 and TRBJ2-1; 8 nucleotides match TRBD1. The CDR3 spans 18 residues. Germline CDR1 is KGHDR and CDR2 is SFDVKD. In DNA, the CDR3 is TGTGCCACCAGTGGTCCGACAGGGGCCCTTTTGTCGCACGGTGAGCAGTTATTC. It is translated as CATSGPTGALLSHGEQLF.

Many counts were recorded for this clonotype. The chain has TRBV5-6 and TRBJ2-6, with D tentatively TRBD1 or TRBD2 (5 bases each). V dropped 4 bases and J dropped 4 bases, with 18 bases sitting between them. CDR3 size: 17 residues. Germline V CDR1 and CDR2: SGHDT, YYEEEE. CDR3 coding DNA: TGTGCCAGCAGCCTGGATGGGGGAACGGCCGGGGCCAACGTCCTGACTTTC. Its translation is CASSLDGGTAGANVLTF.

Worth noting for this clonotype: With a far larger clone one base away, a read error is the likely cause. This sequence joins TRBV12-3 or TRBV12-4 and TRBJ2-7; TRBD2 might be the D (6 bases). This CDR3 is 15 amino acids long. V was clipped by 4 bases and J by 2 bases, with 15 bases between them. For the CDR3, the DNA is TGTGCCAGCAGTTGGGACTTAATTAAGGCCTACGAGCAGTACTTC. This gives the protein CASSWDLIKAYEQYF.

This clonotype was detected only a few times. This may be a read error: a much more frequent sequence differs by one nucleotide. The chain links TRBV11-2 to TRBJ1-3; D is undetermined. The CDR3 runs 15 residues. Germline CDR1 SGHAT, CDR2 FQNNGV. In nucleotides, the CDR3 is TGTGCCGGCAGCTTTGGACTCAGCTCTGGAAACACCATATATTTT. This gives the protein CAGSFGLSSGNTIYF.

Points on this clonotype: A much larger clonotype is one base distant, so this may be a read error. The chain links TRBV5-4 to TRBJ2-5, with D possibly being TRBD1 or TRBD2 (5 bases each). V was clipped by 4 bases and J by 2 bases, with 15 bases between them. Looked up from germline, CDR1 is SGHNT and CDR2 is YYREEE (reference sequence). There are 15 residues in the CDR3. The CDR3 DNA is TGTGCCAGCAGCAGGACACGGGGCTCTCAAGAGACCCAGTACTTC. Its protein product is CASSRTRGSQETQYF.

In the case of this clonotype: This may come from a read error, since a much larger clone is one base off. The chain links TRBV19 to TRBJ2-7; 8 positions agree with TRBD1. The CDR3 contains 15 residues. V was pared by 5 bases and J by 9 bases, with 15 bases of the junction left unmatched. The germline V gene encodes CDR1 LNHDA and CDR2 SQIVND (reference sequence). CDR3 sequence: CASSPGQGWSYWQYF. CDR3 sequence (DNA): TGTGCCAGTAGTCCAGGACAGGGATGGAGCTACTGGCAGTACTTC.

This clonotype was seen many times. This chain links TRBV24-1 with TRBJ2-1; D might be TRBD2 (5 bases). The CDR3 spans 16 residues. V was shortened by 1 base and J by 4 bases, with 13 bases between the two germline ends. The germline V gene encodes CDR1 KGHDR and CDR2 SFDVKD. CDR3 sequence reads: CATSDFSGRGYNEQFF. Written as DNA, the CDR3 is TGTGCCACCAGTGATTTCTCGGGGAGAGGATACAATGAGCAGTTCTTC.